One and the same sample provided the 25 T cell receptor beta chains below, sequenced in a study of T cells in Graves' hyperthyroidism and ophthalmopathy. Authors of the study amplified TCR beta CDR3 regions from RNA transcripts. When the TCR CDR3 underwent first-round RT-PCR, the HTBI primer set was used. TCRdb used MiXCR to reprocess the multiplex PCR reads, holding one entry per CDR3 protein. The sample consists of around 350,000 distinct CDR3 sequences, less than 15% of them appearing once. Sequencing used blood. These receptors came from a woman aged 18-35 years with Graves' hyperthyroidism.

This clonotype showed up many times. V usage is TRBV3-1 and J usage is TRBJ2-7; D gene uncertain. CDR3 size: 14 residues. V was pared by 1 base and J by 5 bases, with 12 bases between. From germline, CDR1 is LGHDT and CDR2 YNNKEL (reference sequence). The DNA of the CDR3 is TGTGCCAGCAGCCAAGGGTTTATCGGAGACGAGCAGTACTTC. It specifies CASSQGFIGDEQYF.

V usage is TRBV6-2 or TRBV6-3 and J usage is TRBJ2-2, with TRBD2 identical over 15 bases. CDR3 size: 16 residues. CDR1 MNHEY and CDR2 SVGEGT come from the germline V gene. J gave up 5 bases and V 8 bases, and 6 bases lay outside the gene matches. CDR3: CASGGLAGGSTGELFF. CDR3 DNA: TGTGCCAGCGGGGGACTAGCGGGAGGCTCTACCGGGGAGCTGTTTTTT.

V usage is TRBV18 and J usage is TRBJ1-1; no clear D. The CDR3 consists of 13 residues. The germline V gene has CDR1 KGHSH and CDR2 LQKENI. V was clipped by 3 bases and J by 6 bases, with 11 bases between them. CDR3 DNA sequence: TGTGCCAGCTCACCGCGATTGCCCCCTGAAGCTTTCTTT. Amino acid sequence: CASSPRLPPEAFF.

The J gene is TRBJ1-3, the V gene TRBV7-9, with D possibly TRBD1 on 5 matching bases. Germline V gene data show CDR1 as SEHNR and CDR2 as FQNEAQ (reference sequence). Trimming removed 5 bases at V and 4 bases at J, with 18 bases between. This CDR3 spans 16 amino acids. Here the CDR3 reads CASSQQAGGLGNTIYF. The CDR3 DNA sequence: TGTGCCAGCAGCCAACAGGCCGGAGGACTAGGAAACACCATATATTTT.

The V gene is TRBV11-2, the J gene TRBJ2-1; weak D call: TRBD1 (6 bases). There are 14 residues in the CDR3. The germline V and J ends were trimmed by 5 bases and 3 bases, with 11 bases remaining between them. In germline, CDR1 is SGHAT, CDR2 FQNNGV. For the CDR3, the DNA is TGTGCCAGCAGCGAAGGACAGAGCTACAATGAGCAGTTCTTC. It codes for CASSEGQSYNEQFF.

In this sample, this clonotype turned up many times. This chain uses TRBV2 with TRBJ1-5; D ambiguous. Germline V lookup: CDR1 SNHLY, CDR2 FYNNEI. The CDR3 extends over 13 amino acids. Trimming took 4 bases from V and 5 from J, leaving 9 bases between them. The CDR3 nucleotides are TGTGCCAGCAGTGCGTCGGGCGATCAGCCCCAGCATTTT. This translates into CASSASGDQPQHF.

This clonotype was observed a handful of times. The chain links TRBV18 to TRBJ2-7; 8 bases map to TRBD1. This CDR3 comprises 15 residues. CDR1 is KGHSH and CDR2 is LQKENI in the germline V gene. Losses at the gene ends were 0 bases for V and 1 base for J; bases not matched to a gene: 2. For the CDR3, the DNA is TGTGCCAGCTCACCACCGGGACAGGTGTCCTACGAGCAGTACTTC. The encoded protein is CASSPPGQVSYEQYF.

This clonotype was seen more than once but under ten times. The CDR3 region has the DNA TGTGCCAGCAGTTTCAGACTAGCGGGGCAAGATACGCAGTATTTT. It is translated as CASSFRLAGQDTQYF. The chain couples TRBV6-1 to TRBJ2-3; 11 bases map to TRBD2. Looked up from germline, CDR1 is MNHNS and CDR2 is SASEGT. Trimming removed 5 bases from V and 5 bases from J; junction bases left unmatched: 6. CDR3 length: 15 residues.

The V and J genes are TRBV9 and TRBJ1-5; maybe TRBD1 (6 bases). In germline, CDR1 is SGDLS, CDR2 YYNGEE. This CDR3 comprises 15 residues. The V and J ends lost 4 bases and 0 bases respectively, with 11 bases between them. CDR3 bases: TGTGCCAGCAGCAAAGGACAGCATAGCAATCAGCCCCAGCATTTT. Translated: CASSKGQHSNQPQHF.

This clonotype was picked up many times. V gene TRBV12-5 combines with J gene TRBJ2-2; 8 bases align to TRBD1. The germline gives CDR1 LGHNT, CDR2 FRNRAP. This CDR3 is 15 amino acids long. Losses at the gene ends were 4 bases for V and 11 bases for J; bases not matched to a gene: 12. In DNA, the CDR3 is TGTGCTAGTGGTTCGAAACCCAGGGGGCTTGGAGAGCTGTTTTTT. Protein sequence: CASGSKPRGLGELFF.

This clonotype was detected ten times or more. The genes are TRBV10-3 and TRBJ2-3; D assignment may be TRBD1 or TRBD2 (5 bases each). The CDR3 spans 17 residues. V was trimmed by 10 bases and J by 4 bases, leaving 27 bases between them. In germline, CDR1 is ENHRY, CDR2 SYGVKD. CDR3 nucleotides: TGTGCCAGCAACATAGGGGCCCGGGACCACTTCGCAGATACGCAGTATTTT. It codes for CASNIGARDHFADTQYF.

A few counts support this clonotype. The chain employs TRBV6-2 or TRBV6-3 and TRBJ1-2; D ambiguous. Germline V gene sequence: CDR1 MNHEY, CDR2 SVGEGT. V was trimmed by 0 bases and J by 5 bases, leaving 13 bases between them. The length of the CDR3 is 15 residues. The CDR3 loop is CASSYSGRMHYGYTF. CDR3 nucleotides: TGTGCCAGCAGTTACTCGGGCCGCATGCATTATGGCTACACCTTC.

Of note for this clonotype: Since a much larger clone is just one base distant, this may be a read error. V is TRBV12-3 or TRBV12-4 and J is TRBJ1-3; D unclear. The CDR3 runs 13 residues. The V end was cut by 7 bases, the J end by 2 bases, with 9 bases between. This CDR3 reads CASNYGTGNTIYF. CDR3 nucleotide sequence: TGTGCCAGCAATTATGGGACTGGAAACACCATATATTTT.

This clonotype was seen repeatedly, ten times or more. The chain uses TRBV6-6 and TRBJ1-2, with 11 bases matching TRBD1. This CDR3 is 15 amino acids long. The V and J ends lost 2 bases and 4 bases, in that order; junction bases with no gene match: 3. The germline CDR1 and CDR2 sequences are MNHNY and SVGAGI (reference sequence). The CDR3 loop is CASSYGTGGSYGYTF. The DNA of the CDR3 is TGTGCCAGCAGTTACGGGACAGGGGGTAGCTATGGCTACACCTTC.

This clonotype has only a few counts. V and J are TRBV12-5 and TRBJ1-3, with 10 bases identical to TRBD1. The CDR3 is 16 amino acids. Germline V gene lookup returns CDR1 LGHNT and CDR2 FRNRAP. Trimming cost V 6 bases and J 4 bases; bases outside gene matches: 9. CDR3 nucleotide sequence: TGTGCTAGTGGGACTTTGGACAGGGGGTCCGGAAACACCATATATTTT. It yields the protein CASGTLDRGSGNTIYF.

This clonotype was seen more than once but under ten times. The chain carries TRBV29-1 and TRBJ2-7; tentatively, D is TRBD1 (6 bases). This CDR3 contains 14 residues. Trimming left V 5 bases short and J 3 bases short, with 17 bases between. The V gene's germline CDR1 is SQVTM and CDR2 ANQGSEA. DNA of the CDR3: TGCAGCGTTTCAAAATCCGGGACACGCTACGAGCAGTACTTC. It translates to CSVSKSGTRYEQYF.

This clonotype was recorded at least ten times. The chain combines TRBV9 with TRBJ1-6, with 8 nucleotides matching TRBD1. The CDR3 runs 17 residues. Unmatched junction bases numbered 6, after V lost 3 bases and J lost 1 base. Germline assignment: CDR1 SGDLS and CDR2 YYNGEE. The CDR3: CASSADQGASYNSPLHF. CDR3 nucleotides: TGTGCCAGCAGCGCAGACCAGGGGGCATCCTATAATTCACCCCTCCACTTT.

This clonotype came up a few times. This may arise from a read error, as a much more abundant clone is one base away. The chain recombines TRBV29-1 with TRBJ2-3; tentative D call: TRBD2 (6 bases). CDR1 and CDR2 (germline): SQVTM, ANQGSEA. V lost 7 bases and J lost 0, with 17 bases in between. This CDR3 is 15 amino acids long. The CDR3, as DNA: TGCAGCGGAGTCCGGGCGGGATCTAGCACAGATACGCAGTATTTT. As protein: CSGVRAGSSTDTQYF.

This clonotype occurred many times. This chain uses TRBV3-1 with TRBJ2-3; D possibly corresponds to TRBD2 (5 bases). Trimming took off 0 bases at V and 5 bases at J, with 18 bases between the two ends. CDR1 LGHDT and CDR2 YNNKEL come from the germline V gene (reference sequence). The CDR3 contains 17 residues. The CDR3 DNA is TGTGCCAGCAGCCAAGATTGGCTAGCCAAGCGAGAAGATACGCAGTATTTT. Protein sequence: CASSQDWLAKREDTQYF.

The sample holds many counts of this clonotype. CDR3 DNA sequence: TGTGCCAGCAGCGCGGACCCCATCGACACAGATACGCAGTATTTT. Translating it yields CASSADPIDTDTQYF. This chain connects TRBV7-9 to TRBJ2-3; D is undetermined. The ends were cut back, 5 bases at V and 2 bases at J, with 14 bases in the middle. CDR3 length: 15 residues. CDR1 is SEHNR, CDR2 FQNEAQ, per germline (reference sequence).

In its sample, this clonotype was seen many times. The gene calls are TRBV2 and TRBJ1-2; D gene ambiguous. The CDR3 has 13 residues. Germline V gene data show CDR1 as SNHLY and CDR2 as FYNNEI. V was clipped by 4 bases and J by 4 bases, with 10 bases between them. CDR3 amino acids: CASSGEGSYGYTF. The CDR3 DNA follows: TGTGCCAGCAGTGGGGAAGGTAGCTATGGCTACACCTTC.

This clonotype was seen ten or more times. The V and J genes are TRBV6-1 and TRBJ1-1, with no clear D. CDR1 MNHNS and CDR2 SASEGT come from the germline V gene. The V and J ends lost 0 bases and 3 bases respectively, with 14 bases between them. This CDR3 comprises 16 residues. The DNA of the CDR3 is TGTGCCAGCAGTGAAGCGACGGGATGGTCGGACACTGAAGCTTTCTTT. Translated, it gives CASSEATGWSDTEAFF.

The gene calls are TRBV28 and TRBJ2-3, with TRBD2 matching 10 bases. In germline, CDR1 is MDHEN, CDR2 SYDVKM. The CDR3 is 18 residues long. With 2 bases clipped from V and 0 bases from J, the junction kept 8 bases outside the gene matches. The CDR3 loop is CASSLTAASGRSTDTQYF. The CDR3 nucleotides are TGTGCCAGCAGTTTAACTGCGGCTAGCGGGAGAAGCACAGATACGCAGTATTTT.

The CDR3 is CASSVGADADTQYF. The CDR3 nucleotides read TGTGCCAGCAGCGTAGGGGCAGATGCAGATACGCAGTATTTT. This chain connects TRBV9 to TRBJ2-3; no clear D gene. The CDR3 is made up of 14 amino acids. Germline CDR1 SGDLS, CDR2 YYNGEE. V was pared by 0 bases and J by 4 bases, with 9 bases between.

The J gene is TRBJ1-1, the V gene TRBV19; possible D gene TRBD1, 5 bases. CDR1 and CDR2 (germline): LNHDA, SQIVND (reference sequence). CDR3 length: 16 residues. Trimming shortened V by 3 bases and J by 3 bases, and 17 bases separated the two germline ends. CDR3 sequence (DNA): TGTGCCAGTAGTATCCCTGCGACAGCCATGGACACTGAAGCTTTCTTT. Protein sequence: CASSIPATAMDTEAFF.